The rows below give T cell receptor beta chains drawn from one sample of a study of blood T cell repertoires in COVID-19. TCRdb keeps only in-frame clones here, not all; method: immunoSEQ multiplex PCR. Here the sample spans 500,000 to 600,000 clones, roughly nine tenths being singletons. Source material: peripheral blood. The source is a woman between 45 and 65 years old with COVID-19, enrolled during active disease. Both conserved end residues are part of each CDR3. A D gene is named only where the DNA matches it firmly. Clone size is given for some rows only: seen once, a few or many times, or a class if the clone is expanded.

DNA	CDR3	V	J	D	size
TGTGCCATTGGGGACAGGGGGAGTAACAATGAGCAGTTCTTC	CAIGDRGSNNEQFF	TRBV10-3	TRBJ2-1	TRBD1	-
TGTGCCAGCAGCCCCGGGACAGGGTATTTCGACGAGCAGTACTTC	CASSPGTGYFDEQYF	TRBV5-8	TRBJ2-7	TRBD1	-
TGTGCCAGCAGTTTATACTTAGCGGGGGGGCAAGATACGCAGTATTTT	CASSLYLAGGQDTQYF	TRBV27	TRBJ2-3	TRBD2	-
TGTGCCAGCAGAGGGGGTAATGAAAAACTGTTTTTT	CASRGGNEKLFF	TRBV25-1	TRBJ1-4	-	-
TGTGCCAGCAGGGGTCAGGCAGGCGTGGTCGGGGAGCTGTTTTTT	CASRGQAGVVGELFF	TRBV21-1	TRBJ2-2	-	-
TGTGCCAGCAGTATGGCAGGTGTCAATCAGCCCCAGCATTTT	CASSMAGVNQPQHF	TRBV5-4	TRBJ1-5	-	-
TGTGCCAGCAGCTTGGGGCGGACAGGAGTACAGTACTTC	CASSLGRTGVQYF	TRBV5-5	TRBJ2-5	TRBD1	once
TGTGCCAGCAGCCTACCGAGTGGGAGGGTGTACAATGAGCAGTTCTTC	CASSLPSGRVYNEQFF	TRBV5-6	TRBJ2-1	TRBD2	-
TGTGCCAGCAGTGCTACCCGGTTCTCTGGGGCCAACGTCCTGACTTTC	CASSATRFSGANVLTF	TRBV2	TRBJ2-6	-	-
TGTGCCAGCTCACCCGGGACTGGTACAGATACGCAGTATTTT	CASSPGTGTDTQYF	TRBV18	TRBJ2-3	-	-
TGTGCCAGCAGCACCGACAGGGACTATGGCTACACCTTC	CASSTDRDYGYTF	TRBV6-5	TRBJ1-2	TRBD1	-
TGTGCCAGCAGCCAGACAGGGGACCAGCCCCAGCATTTT	CASSQTGDQPQHF	TRBV12-3/TRBV12-4	TRBJ1-5	TRBD1	-
TGTGCCTGGTCAGGACAGGGTTTCTATGGCTACACCTTC	CAWSGQGFYGYTF	TRBV30	TRBJ1-2	TRBD1	once
TGTGCCAGCAGCAGGGGTCGGGACACTGAAGCTTTCTTT	CASSRGRDTEAFF	TRBV27	TRBJ1-1	-	few
TGCGCCAGCAGTTTGACTAGCGAGAGCTCCTACGAGCAGTACTTC	CASSLTSESSYEQYF	TRBV5-1	TRBJ2-7	TRBD2	once
TGTGCCAGCTCGCCCTCTAGCGGAGGCACAGATACGCAGTATTTT	CASSPSSGGTDTQYF	TRBV18	TRBJ2-3	TRBD2	-